The sequence of this T cell receptor (beta chain) was determined in a study of memory CD4+ T cells and cytomegalovirus serostatus. About the research overall: This sample comes from healthy Belgian adults, about nine CMV seropositive, roughly 22 seronegative.

Produced via immunoSEQ multiplex PCR; TCRdb's table is partial and in-frame only. The sample yields nearly 60,000 clones, 80% to 90% seen once. The CDR3 totals 13 residues. Germline V gene lookup returns CDR1 SGHRS and CDR2 YFSETQ. V lost 4 bases, J lost 1 base, and 9 bases lay in between. Single viable CD3+CD4+CD8-CD45RO+ cells were sorted as the memory CD4+ T cells. V gene TRBV5-1 combines with J gene TRBJ2-7; the D gene is possibly TRBD1 (6 bases). This TCR derives from an adult in good health and CMV-seronegative. Specimen: memory CD4+ T cells from blood. In nucleotides, the CDR3 is TGCGCCAGCAGCATAACAGGGTCCTACGAGCAGTACTTC. Translated, it gives CASSITGSYEQYF.